The following is a TCR beta chain sequence with its context. The source of the sample is a study of T cell changes during pregnancy in multiple sclerosis. The CDR3 has 14 residues. V lost 2 bases and J lost 3, with 11 bases in between. In germline, CDR1 is SGHTA, CDR2 FQGNSA. Assay: immunoSEQ multiplex PCR; the TCRdb copy retains only in-frame clones and omits some. In the table there are around 96,000 clones, approximately 95% of which are singletons. The sequencing here drew on peripheral blood, taken after pregnancy. The V and J genes are TRBV7-2 and TRBJ2-7; possibly TRBD2 for D (5 bases). The receptor comes from a female donor in good health, enrolled as a control in a pregnancy study. The CDR3 coding sequence is TGTGCCAGCAGCTTACATAGCGACCGCTACGAGCAGTACTTC. Amino acid sequence: CASSLHSDRYEQYF.